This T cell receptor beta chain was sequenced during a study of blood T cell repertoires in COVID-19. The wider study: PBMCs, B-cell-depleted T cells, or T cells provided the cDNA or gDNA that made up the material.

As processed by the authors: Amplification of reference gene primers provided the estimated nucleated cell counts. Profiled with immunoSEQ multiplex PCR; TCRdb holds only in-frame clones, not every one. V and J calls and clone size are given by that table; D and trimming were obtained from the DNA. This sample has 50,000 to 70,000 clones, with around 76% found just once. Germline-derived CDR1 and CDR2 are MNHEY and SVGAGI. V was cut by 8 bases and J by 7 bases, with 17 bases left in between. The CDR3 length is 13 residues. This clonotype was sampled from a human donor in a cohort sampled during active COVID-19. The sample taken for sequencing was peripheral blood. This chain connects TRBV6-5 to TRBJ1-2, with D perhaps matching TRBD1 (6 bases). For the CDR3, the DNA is TGTGCCAGCGGATCAACAGGGTCCGTTGGCTACACCTTC. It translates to CASGSTGSVGYTF.